The 15 T cell receptor beta chains below all came from one sample that was sequenced in a study of tumor and adjacent non-tumor tissue in lung cancer. No cell sorting was done before RNA was extracted from the tissue. More than 3 cm separated this lung sample from the edge of the tumor. The library came from three nested PCR rounds adapted from ARM-PCR protocols. TCRdb used MiXCR to reprocess the multiplex PCR reads, holding one entry per CDR3 protein. The sample has some 47,000 distinct CDR3 sequences; roughly two thirds are singletons. Material: distant non-tumor lung tissue. The receptors stem from a woman aged 40 to 55 with non-small cell lung cancer.

As concerns this clonotype: The junction differs from germline at one of its ends, possibly a read error. The chain employs TRBV13 and TRBJ1-5; weak D call: TRBD1 (6 bases). The CDR3 length is 15 residues. Germline CDR1 and CDR2: PRHDT and FYEKMQ (reference sequence). DNA for the CDR3: TGTGCTAGCAGCAGAGGGGGGGGTTACAATCAGTCCCAGCATTTT. It specifies CASSRGGGYNQSQHF.

Concerning this clonotype itself: Since the CDR3 does not end with the conserved phenylalanine or tryptophan, this likely comes from a read error. The DNA is left out, because the CDR3 cannot be placed on it with certainty; the CDR3 is given as TCRdb lists it. The chain recombines TRBV11-2 with TRBJ2-7; TRBD1 is the table's D call and was not checked against the DNA. Germline V gives CDR1 SGHAT, CDR2 FQNNGV. From its first to its last residue, the CDR3 has 14 amino acids. CDR3 in amino acids: CASSSRTGAYEHYL.

This clonotype occurred once. A read error may produce the germline difference seen at one junction end. The chain has TRBV11-2 and TRBJ2-3, with 7 positions matching TRBD2. Germline CDR1 and CDR2: SGHAT and FQNNGV. The CDR3 loop spans 15 amino acids. The CDR3 reads CARSLLAGEADTQYF. The CDR3 nucleotides read TGTGCCAGAAGCTTATTGGCGGGAGAGGCAGATACGCAGTATTTT.

This clonotype has only a few counts. The chain employs TRBV7-9 and TRBJ2-7; 7 nucleotides match TRBD2. Germline CDR1 and CDR2: SEHNR and FQNEAQ (reference sequence). J was trimmed by 6 bases and V by 5 bases; bases with no gene match: 10. The CDR3 has 14 residues. The CDR3 DNA follows: TGTGCCAGCAGCACTGGACTAGACGGTTCCGAGCAGTACTTC. Its protein product is CASSTGLDGSEQYF.

In this sample, this clonotype is medium-sized. The chain employs TRBV29-1 and TRBJ2-2; D may be TRBD2 (5 bases). With 7 bases removed from V and 1 base from J, the gap between germline ends came to 10 bases. The germline CDR1 and CDR2 sequences are SQVTM and ANQGSEA. The CDR3 sequence is 13 residues long. In nucleotides, the CDR3 is TGCAGCGCTCTCGCGGGGAACACCGGGGAGCTGTTTTTT. Amino acid sequence: CSALAGNTGELFF.

This clonotype has ten or more counts. V and J are TRBV12-3 or TRBV12-4 and TRBJ1-5; 8 bases map to TRBD1. Trimming took 5 bases from V and 2 from J; bases not matched to a gene: 5. This CDR3 is built from 15 residues. CDR3 region: CASSNLGQGNQPQHF. As DNA, the CDR3 is TGTGCCAGCAGTAATCTGGGACAGGGCAATCAGCCCCAGCATTTT.

This clonotype qualifies as medium-sized (0.01 to 0.1%). The chain combines TRBV28 with TRBJ1-1; the D is unclear. Germline CDR1 is MDHEN and CDR2 is SYDVKM. Trimming stripped 8 bases from V and 1 base from J, with 8 bases between. The CDR3 runs to 12 residues. CDR3 coding DNA: TGTGCCAGCGGACGGCCGAACACTGAAGCTTTCTTT. This encodes CASGRPNTEAFF.

Comments on this clonotype: A much bigger clone sits one base away, suggesting this may be a read error. The V and J genes are TRBV5-1 and TRBJ2-1; 8 positions match TRBD2. The CDR3 length is 16 residues. Germline V gives CDR1 SGHRS, CDR2 YFSETQ. V dropped 4 bases and J dropped 12; count of bases not matched to a gene: 18. The CDR3 nucleotides are TGCGCCAGCAGCCCGGACCGGCTAGCGGGTACGGATGTGCAGTTCTTC. Translated: CASSPDRLAGTDVQFF.

A few counts support this clonotype. With a much larger clone just one base away, this may be a read error. The chain recombines TRBV29-1 with TRBJ2-1; D possibly corresponds to TRBD1 (5 bases). Germline V gives CDR1 SQVTM, CDR2 ANQGSEA. There are 11 residues in the CDR3. V was trimmed by 7 bases and J by 7 bases, leaving 11 bases between them. The CDR3 bases are TGCAGCGCTGGCAGGGTGAATGAGCAGTTCTTC. Encoded protein: CSAGRVNEQFF.

This clonotype was counted only a few times. Just one base apart from a much larger clone, this may be a read error. This sequence joins TRBV6-5 and TRBJ2-3, with unresolved D. CDR1 MNHEY and CDR2 SVGAGI come from the germline V gene. CDR3 length: 14 residues. The CDR3 spells CTSSYSTWADTQYF. The DNA for the CDR3 is TGTACCAGCAGTTACTCGACTTGGGCAGATACGCAGTATTTT.

Concerning this clonotype: At one boundary the junction diverges from the germline segment, which might be a read error. The gene calls are TRBV12-3 or TRBV12-4 and TRBJ1-1; TRBD1 aligns across 7 bases. CDR3 length: 13 residues. The CDR3 DNA is TGTGTCAGCAGTCCAACTCGGGACAGAGTAGCTTTCTTT. Amino acids: CVSSPTRDRVAFF.

The table lists this clonotype with many counts. This chain uses TRBV4-1 with TRBJ2-5, with a weak D call TRBD2 (6 bases). Trimming took 2 bases from V and 4 from J, leaving 14 bases between them. The germline V gene has CDR1 MGHRA and CDR2 YSYEKL. The CDR3 runs 15 residues. The CDR3 loop reads CASSQRASEGETQYF. The CDR3 DNA reads TGCGCCAGCAGCCAAAGGGCTAGCGAGGGAGAGACCCAGTACTTC.

This clonotype was recorded once. The junction shows a germline mismatch at one end, possibly a read error. The chain uses TRBV11-2 and TRBJ2-3, with TRBD2 identical over 9 bases. This CDR3 spans 17 amino acids. CDR1 is SGHAT, CDR2 FQNNGV, per germline. CDR3 region: CAGSSVGGGESTYTQYF. The CDR3 DNA is TGTGCCGGCAGCTCAGTTGGCGGGGGGGAAAGCACATATACGCAGTATTTT.

As to this clonotype: The missing conserved phenylalanine or tryptophan at the end of this CDR3 makes a read error likely. No DNA is shown, since the ends of the CDR3 on it are uncertain; the CDR3 is the one TCRdb lists. This rearrangement joins TRBV7-8 to TRBJ1-1; TRBD1, the table's D call, lacks a check against the DNA. The CDR3 is 13 amino acids long, termini counted. Looked up from germline, CDR1 is SGHVS and CDR2 is FQNEAQ. The CDR3: CASSYGQGTEASY.

There are many counts of this clonotype. V gene TRBV6-2 or TRBV6-3 combines with J gene TRBJ2-1, with D unresolved. The CDR3 covers 14 residues. V was pared by 2 bases and J by 0 bases, with 5 bases between. CDR1 and CDR2 (germline): MNHEY, SVGEGT. CDR3 amino acids: CASSYRPSYNEQFF. The CDR3 nucleotides are TGTGCCAGCAGTTACAGACCCTCCTACAATGAGCAGTTCTTC.